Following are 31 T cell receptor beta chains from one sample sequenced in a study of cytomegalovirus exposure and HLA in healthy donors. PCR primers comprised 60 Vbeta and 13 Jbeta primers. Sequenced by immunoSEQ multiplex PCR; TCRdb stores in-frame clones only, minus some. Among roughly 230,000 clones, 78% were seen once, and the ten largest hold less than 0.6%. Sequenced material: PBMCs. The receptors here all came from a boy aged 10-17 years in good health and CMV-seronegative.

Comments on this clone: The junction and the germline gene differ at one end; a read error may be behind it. CDR3 coding DNA: TGTGCCGGCAGTGAATATACCGACAGCGGGGGATATGGCTACACCTTC. This sequence encodes CAGSEYTDSGGYGYTF. The chain has TRBV25-1 and TRBJ1-2; tentatively, D is TRBD1 (5 bases). The germline gives CDR1 MGHDK, CDR2 SYGVNS. The CDR3 is 16 amino acids.

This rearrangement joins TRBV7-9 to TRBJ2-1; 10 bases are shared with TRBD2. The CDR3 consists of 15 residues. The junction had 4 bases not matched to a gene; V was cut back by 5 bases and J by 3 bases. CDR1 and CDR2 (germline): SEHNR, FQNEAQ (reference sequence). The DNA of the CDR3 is TGTGCCAGCAGCCCCCGGACTAGCGGCTACAATGAGCAGTTCTTC. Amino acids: CASSPRTSGYNEQFF.

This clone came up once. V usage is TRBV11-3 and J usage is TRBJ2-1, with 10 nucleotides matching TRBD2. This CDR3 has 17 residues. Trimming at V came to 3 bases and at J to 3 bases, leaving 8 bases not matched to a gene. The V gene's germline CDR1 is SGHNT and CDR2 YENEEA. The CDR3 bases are TGTGCCAGCAGCTTTCTAGAGGGACTAGCGAGCTACAATGAGCAGTTCTTC. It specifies CASSFLEGLASYNEQFF.

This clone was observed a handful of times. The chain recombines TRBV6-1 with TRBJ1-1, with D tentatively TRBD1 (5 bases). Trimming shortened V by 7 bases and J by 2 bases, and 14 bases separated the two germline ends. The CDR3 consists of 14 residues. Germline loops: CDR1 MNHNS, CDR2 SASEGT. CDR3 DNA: TGTGCCAGCATCATGGGCGGGGGTAACACTGAAGCTTTCTTT. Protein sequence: CASIMGGGNTEAFF.

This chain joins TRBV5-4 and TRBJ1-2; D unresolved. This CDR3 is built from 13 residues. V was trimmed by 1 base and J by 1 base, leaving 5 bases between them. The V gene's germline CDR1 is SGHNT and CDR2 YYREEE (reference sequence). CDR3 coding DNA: TGTGCCAGCAGCTTGCAAAATAACTATGGCTACACCTTC. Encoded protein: CASSLQNNYGYTF.

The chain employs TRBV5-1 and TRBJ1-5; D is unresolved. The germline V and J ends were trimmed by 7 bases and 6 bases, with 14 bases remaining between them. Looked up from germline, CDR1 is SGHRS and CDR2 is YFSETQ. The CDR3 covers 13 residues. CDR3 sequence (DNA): TGCGCCAGCGCTGACACTGCCGGTCAGCCCCAGCATTTT. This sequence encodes CASADTAGQPQHF.

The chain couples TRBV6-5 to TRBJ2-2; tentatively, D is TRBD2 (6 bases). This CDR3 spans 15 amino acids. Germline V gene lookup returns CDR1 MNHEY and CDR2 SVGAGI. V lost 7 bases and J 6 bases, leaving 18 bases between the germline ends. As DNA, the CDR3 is TGTGCCAGCAAACGACCGGGACTCATAGCCGGGGAGCTGTTTTTT. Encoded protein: CASKRPGLIAGELFF.

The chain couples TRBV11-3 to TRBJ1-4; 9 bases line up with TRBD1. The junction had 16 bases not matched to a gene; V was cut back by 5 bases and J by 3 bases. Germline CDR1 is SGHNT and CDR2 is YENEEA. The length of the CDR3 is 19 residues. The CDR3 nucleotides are TGTGCCAGCAGCGTAGTTGTAACAGGGGGCCCGCCGGCTAATGAAAAACTGTTTTTT. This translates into CASSVVVTGGPPANEKLFF.

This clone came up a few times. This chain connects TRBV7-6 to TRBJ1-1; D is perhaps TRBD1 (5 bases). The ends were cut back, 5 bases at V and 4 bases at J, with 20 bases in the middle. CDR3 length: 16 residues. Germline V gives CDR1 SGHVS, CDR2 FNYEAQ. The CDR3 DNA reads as TGTGCCAGCAGCGCCACGACACGGGTGGGGGGCACTGAAGCTTTCTTT. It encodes CASSATTRVGGTEAFF. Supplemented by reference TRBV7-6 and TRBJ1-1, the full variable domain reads GAGVSQSPRYKVTKRGQDVALRCDPISGHVSLYWYRQALGQGPEFLTYFNYEAQQDKSGLPNDRFSAERPEGSISTLTIQRTEQRDSAMYRCASSATTRVGGTEAFFGQGTRLTVV.

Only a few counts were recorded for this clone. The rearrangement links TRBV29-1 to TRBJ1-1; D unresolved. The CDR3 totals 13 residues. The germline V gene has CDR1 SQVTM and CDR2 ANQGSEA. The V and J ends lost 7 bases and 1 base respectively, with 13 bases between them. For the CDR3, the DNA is TGCAGCGCCCTAAAGGGAGGGAACACTGAAGCTTTCTTT. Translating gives CSALKGGNTEAFF.

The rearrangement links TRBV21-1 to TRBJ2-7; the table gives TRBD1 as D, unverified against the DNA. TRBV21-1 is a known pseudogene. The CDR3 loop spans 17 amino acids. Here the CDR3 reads CASSKGGGRAHSYEQYF. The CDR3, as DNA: TGTGCCAGCAGCAAAGGAGGCGGCAGGGCGCACTCCTACGAGCAGTACTTC.

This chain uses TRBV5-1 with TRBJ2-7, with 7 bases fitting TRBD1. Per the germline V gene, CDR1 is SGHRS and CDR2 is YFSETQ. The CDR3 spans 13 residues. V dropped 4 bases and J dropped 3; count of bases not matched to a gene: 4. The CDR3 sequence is CASSRDSLYEQYF. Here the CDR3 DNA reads TGCGCCAGCAGCCGGGACAGCCTCTACGAGCAGTACTTC. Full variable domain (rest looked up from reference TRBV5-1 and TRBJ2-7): KAGVTQTPRYLIKTRGQQVTLSCSPISGHRSVSWYQQTPGQGLQFLFEYFSETQRNKGNFPGRFSGRQFSNSRSEMNVSTLELGDSALYLCASSRDSLYEQYFGPGTRLTVT.

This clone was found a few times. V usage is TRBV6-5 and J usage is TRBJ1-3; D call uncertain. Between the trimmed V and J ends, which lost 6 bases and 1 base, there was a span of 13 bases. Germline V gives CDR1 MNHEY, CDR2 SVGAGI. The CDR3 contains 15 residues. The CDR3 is CASSPSLESGNTIYF. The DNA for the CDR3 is TGTGCCAGCAGCCCGTCCCTGGAGTCTGGAAACACCATATATTTT.

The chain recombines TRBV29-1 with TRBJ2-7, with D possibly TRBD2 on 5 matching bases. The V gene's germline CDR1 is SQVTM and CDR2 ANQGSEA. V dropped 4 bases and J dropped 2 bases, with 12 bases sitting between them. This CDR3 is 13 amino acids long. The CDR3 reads CSVVRGSPYEQYF. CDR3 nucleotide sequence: TGCAGCGTTGTGAGAGGGAGCCCCTACGAGCAGTACTTC.

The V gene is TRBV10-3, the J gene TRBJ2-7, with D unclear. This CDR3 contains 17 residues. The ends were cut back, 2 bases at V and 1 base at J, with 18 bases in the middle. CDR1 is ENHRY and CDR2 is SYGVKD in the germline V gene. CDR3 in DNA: TGTGCCATCAGTGAGCTCGACTTTGGTACTGGATCCTACGAGCAGTACTTC. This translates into CAISELDFGTGSYEQYF.

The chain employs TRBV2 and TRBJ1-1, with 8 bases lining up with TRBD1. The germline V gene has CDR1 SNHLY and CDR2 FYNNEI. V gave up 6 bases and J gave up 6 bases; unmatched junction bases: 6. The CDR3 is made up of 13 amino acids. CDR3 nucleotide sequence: TGTGCCAGCAGCCACGGACAGGGTCCTGAAGCTTTCTTT. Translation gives CASSHGQGPEAFF.

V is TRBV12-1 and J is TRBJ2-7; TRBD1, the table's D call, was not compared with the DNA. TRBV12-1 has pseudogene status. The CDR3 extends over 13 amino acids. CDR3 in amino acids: CASSDTASYEQYF. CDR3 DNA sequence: TGTGCCAGCAGCGACACCGCCTCCTACGAGCAGTACTTC.

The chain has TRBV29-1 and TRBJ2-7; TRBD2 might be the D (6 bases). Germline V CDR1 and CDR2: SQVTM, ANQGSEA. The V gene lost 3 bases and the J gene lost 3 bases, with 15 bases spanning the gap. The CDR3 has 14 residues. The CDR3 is CSVDVLGSGYEQYF. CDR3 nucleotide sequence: TGCAGCGTTGACGTCCTCGGGAGCGGCTACGAGCAGTACTTC.

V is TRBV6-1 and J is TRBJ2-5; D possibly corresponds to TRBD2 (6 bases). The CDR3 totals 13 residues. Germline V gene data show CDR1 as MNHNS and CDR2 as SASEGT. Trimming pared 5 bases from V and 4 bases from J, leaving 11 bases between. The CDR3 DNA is TGTGCCAGCAGTTATCTGGGGGGAGAGACCCAGTACTTC. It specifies CASSYLGGETQYF.

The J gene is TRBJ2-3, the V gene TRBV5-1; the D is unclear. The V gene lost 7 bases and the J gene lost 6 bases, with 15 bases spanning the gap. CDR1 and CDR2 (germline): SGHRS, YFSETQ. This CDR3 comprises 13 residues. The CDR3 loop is CASGTLGADTQYF. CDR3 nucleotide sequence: TGCGCCAGCGGCACCCTCGGAGCGGATACGCAGTATTTT.

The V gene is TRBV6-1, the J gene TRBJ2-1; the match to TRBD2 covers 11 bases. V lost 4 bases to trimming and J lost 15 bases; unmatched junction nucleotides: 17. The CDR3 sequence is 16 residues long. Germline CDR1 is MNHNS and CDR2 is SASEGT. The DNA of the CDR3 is TGTGCCAGCAGTGTCTTGGCTAGCGGGGGGCGAGAGCGTCCGTTCTTC. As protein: CASSVLASGGRERPFF.

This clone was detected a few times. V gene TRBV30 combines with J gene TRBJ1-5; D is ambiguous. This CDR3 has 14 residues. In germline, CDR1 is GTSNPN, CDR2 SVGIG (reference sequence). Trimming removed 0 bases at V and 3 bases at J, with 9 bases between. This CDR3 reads CAWSVRGYNQPQHF. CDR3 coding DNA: TGTGCCTGGAGTGTACGGGGATACAATCAGCCCCAGCATTTT.

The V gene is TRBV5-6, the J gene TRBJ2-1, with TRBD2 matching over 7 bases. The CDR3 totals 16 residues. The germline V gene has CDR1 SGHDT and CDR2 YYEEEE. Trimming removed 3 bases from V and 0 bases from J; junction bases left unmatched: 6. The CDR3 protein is CASSSTGRSSYNEQFF. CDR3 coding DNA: TGTGCCAGCAGCTCAACCGGGAGGAGCTCCTACAATGAGCAGTTCTTC.

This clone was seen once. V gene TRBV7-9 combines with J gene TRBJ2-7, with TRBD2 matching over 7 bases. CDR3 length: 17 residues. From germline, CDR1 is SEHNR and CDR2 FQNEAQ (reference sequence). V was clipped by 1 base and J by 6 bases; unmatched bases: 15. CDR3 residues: CASSLGSSGEDGAEQYF. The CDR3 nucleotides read TGTGCCAGCAGCTTAGGGTCTAGCGGAGAGGATGGCGCCGAGCAGTACTTC.

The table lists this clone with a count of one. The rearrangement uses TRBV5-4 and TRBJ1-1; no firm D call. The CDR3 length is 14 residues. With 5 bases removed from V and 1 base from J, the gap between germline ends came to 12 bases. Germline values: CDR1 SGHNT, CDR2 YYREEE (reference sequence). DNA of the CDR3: TGTGCCAGCAGACCCGGACGGGAGAACACTGAAGCTTTCTTT. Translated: CASRPGRENTEAFF.

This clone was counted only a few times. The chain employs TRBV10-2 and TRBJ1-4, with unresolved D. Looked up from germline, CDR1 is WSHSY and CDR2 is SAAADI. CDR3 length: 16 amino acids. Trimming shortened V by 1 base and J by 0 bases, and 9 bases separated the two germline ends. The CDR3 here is CASSEYGTATNEKLFF. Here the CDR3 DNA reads TGCGCCAGCAGTGAGTACGGTACTGCAACTAATGAAAAACTGTTTTTT.

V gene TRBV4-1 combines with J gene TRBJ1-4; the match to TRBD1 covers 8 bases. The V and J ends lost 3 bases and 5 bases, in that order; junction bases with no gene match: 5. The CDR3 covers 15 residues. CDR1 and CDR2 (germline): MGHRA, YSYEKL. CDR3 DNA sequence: TGCGCCAGCAGCCACCCCCAGGGGGCAAATGAAAAACTGTTTTTT. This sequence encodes CASSHPQGANEKLFF.

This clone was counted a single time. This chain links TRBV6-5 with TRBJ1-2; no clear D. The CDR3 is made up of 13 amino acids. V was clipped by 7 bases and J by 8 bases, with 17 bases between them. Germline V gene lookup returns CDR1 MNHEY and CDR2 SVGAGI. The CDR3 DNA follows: TGTGCCAGCACTAGAACTCGGTCGGGGGGCTACACCTTC. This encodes CASTRTRSGGYTF.

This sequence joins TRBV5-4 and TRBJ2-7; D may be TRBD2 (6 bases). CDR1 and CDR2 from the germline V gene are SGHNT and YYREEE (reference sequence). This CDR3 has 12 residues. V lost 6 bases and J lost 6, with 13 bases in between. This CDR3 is CASMTGEGEQYF. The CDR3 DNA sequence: TGTGCCAGCATGACGGGAGAAGGCGAGCAGTACTTC. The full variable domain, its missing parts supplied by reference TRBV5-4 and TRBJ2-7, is ETGVTQSPTHLIKTRGQQVTLRCSSQSGHNTVSWYQQALGQGPQFIFQYYREEENGRGNFPPRFSGLQFPNYSSELNVNALELDDSALYLCASMTGEGEQYFGPGTRLTVT.

CDR3 DNA: TGTGCCAGCTCACCACCGGGACTGGGCGGAGAGACCCAGTACTTC. Translated: CASSPPGLGGETQYF. The chain links TRBV18 to TRBJ2-5, with TRBD2 as a possible D gene (6 bases). CDR1 is KGHSH, CDR2 LQKENI, per germline. CDR3 length: 15 amino acids. V shed 0 bases and J shed 4 bases, with 12 bases lying between them.

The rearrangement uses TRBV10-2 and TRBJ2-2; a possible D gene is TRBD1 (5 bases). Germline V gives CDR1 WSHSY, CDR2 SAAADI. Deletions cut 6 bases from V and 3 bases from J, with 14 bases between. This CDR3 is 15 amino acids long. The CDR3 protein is CASRRDSEYTGELFF. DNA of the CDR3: TGCGCCAGCAGGCGCGACAGTGAATACACCGGGGAGCTGTTTTTT.